Each of the 17 T cell receptor beta chains below was sequenced from the same sample in a study of metastatic and nonmetastatic thyroid tumors. Nobody among the patients had been given any treatment before thyroid surgery. TCRdb re-called clones from the PCR reads using MiXCR. The sample lists more than 15,000 clones, roughly 22% occurring once. The sequenced material came from adjacent normal tissue. The receptor source for this set is a female donor with papillary thyroid cancer or a benign thyroid nodule (not recorded which). Some clones in this sample may be carry-over from other donors' samples.

By frequency in the sample, this clone is medium-sized. V is TRBV28 and J is TRBJ1-2, with no clear D. Germline assignment: CDR1 MDHEN and CDR2 SYDVKM. CDR3 length: 13 residues. The V end lost 3 bases, the J end lost 3 bases, and 8 bases lay between the germline ends. CDR3 sequence (DNA): TGTGCCAGCAGTTTGTTCGGGGACTATGGCTACACCTTC. This codes for CASSLFGDYGYTF.

This clone came up a few times. The V gene is TRBV6-1, the J gene TRBJ1-5; D is uncertain. The CDR3 length is 16 residues. Germline V lookup: CDR1 MNHNS, CDR2 SASEGT. The V and J ends lost 1 base and 2 bases respectively, with 12 bases between them. The CDR3 coding sequence is TGTGCCAGCAGTGAAGAGGTCAGATCAGGCAATCAGCCCCAGCATTTT. This codes for CASSEEVRSGNQPQHF.

In this sample, this clone turned up many times. The rearrangement uses TRBV4-1 and TRBJ2-1; D gene uncertain. The CDR3 is 16 amino acids. Germline-derived CDR1 and CDR2 are MGHRA and YSYEKL. V lost 1 base, J lost 8 bases, and 18 bases lay in between. The CDR3 coding sequence is TGCGCCAGCAGCCAAGGGTCACCTCTAGAAGCCTATGAGCAGTTCTTC. Protein sequence: CASSQGSPLEAYEQFF.

The chain combines TRBV20-1 with TRBJ2-5; 13 nucleotides match TRBD2. The CDR3 covers 17 residues. The germline V gene has CDR1 DFQATT and CDR2 SNEGSKA (reference sequence). V was pared by 5 bases and J by 4 bases, with 13 bases of the junction left unmatched. The CDR3 nucleotides are TGCAGTGCTCATCCGGGACTAGCGGGGCCGAGGGGAGAGACCCAGTACTTC. It encodes CSAHPGLAGPRGETQYF.

This clone is medium-sized (0.01 to 0.1%) within its sample. This chain joins TRBV28 and TRBJ2-7; 8 bases align to TRBD1. CDR3 size: 14 residues. Trimming cost V 5 bases and J 1 base; bases outside gene matches: 4. Germline CDR1 and CDR2: MDHEN and SYDVKM. The CDR3 sequence is CASSNTGGSYEQYF. For the CDR3, the DNA is TGTGCCAGCAGTAACACAGGGGGATCCTACGAGCAGTACTTC.

This chain uses TRBV20-1 with TRBJ1-5; D is perhaps TRBD1 (5 bases). Trimming shortened V by 5 bases and J by 3 bases, and 11 bases separated the two germline ends. The CDR3 runs to 13 residues. CDR1 is DFQATT and CDR2 is SNEGSKA in the germline V gene (reference sequence). This CDR3 reads CSAHGGFNQPQHF. The CDR3 DNA is TGCAGTGCTCACGGGGGGTTCAATCAGCCCCAGCATTTT.

This clone is labeled medium-sized. The rearrangement joins TRBV7-2 to TRBJ1-4; weak D call: TRBD1 (5 bases). V lost 1 base, J lost 8 bases, and 5 bases lay in between. This CDR3 spans 12 amino acids. Germline V CDR1 and CDR2: SGHTA, FQGNSA. In DNA, the CDR3 is TGTGCCAGCAGCTTAGGGACAGAAAAACTGTTTTTT. Translation gives CASSLGTEKLFF.

This chain connects TRBV11-2 to TRBJ2-6, with no clear D. Germline loops: CDR1 SGHAT, CDR2 FQNNGV. The V and J ends lost 5 bases and 0 bases respectively, with 8 bases between them. The CDR3 is made up of 15 amino acids. The CDR3 DNA reads TGTGCCAGCAGCCCAGGTCTCTCTGGGGCCAACGTCCTGACTTTC. It codes for CASSPGLSGANVLTF.

This clone has a handful of counts. The chain links TRBV6-1 to TRBJ1-3; D not certain. The CDR3 runs to 13 residues. V was shortened by 8 bases and J by 3 bases, with 11 bases between the two germline ends. Germline CDR1 is MNHNS and CDR2 is SASEGT. The CDR3 DNA reads TGTGCCAGCCAAGAGGGCCGTGGAAACACCATATATTTT. Translation: CASQEGRGNTIYF.

Concerning this clone itself: At one end the junction does not follow the germline gene, possibly because of a read error. The chain carries TRBV29-1 and TRBJ2-2; no reliable D call. CDR3 length: 11 residues. The germline CDR1 and CDR2 sequences are SQVTM and ANQGSEA. DNA for the CDR3: TGCAGCGTCCACTACACTGGGGAGCTGTTTTTT. Its protein product is CSVHYTGELFF.

This clone is medium-sized. At one end, the junction sequence differs from germline, possibly due to a read error. This rearrangement joins TRBV11-2 to TRBJ2-1; 12 bases match TRBD2. This CDR3 is built from 15 residues. Germline loops: CDR1 SGHAT, CDR2 FQNNGV. This CDR3 is CASSLESSGRAEQFF. CDR3 in DNA: TGTGCCAGCAGCCTAGAGTCTAGCGGGAGGGCTGAGCAGTTCTTC.

In this sample, this clone turned up a few times. The V gene is TRBV2, the J gene TRBJ1-1; TRBD1 is a possible D gene (5 bases). CDR3 length equals 15 residues. Trimming pared 0 bases from V and 6 bases from J, leaving 14 bases between. The germline V gene encodes CDR1 SNHLY and CDR2 FYNNEI. The CDR3 DNA is TGTGCCAGCAGTGAAGCTCGGGGCTTGGAAGCTGAAGCTTTCTTT. Translated, it gives CASSEARGLEAEAFF.

This clone has just a few counts. The rearrangement uses TRBV7-2 and TRBJ1-1; no firm D call. Trimming removed 0 bases from V and 0 bases from J, with 2 bases in between. The CDR3 totals 13 residues. Germline V CDR1 and CDR2: SGHTA, FQGNSA. In DNA, the CDR3 is TGTGCCAGCAGCTTAGCCATGAACACTGAAGCTTTCTTT. It codes for CASSLAMNTEAFF.

This clone was counted at least ten times. The chain couples TRBV4-3 to TRBJ2-7; 8 bases are shared with TRBD1. The V gene end was trimmed by 4 bases and the J gene end by 2 bases; junction bases not matched to a gene: 4. The germline CDR1 and CDR2 sequences are LGHNA and YSLEER. CDR3 length equals 14 residues. The CDR3 protein is CASSRDRSTYEQYF. The CDR3 region has the DNA TGCGCCAGCAGCCGGGACAGGAGTACCTACGAGCAGTACTTC.

This clone was seen only a few times. V usage is TRBV7-2 and J usage is TRBJ1-1, with 8 bases that match TRBD1. The germline V gene has CDR1 SGHTA and CDR2 FQGNSA. The CDR3 runs 15 residues. V shed 9 bases and J 7 bases; nucleotides not matched to a gene: 16. The CDR3 reads CASGGRQGRVFEAFF. The CDR3 DNA reads as TGTGCCAGTGGGGGGAGACAGGGGAGGGTATTTGAAGCTTTCTTT.

V is TRBV12-3 or TRBV12-4 and J is TRBJ2-7; D possibly matches TRBD1 or TRBD2 (5 bases each). This CDR3 region has 13 residues. The V and J ends lost 6 bases and 5 bases respectively, with 14 bases between them. The CDR3 loop is CASSNTQGDEQYF. As DNA, the CDR3 is TGTGCCAGCAGCAACACTCAGGGAGACGAGCAGTACTTC.

Sample share makes this clone medium-sized. The V gene is TRBV6-4, the J gene TRBJ1-2, with D possibly being TRBD1 (6 bases). Germline CDR1 reads MRHNA; CDR2 reads SNTAGT. The CDR3 extends over 13 amino acids. The germline V and J ends were trimmed by 6 bases and 8 bases, with 16 bases remaining between them. Written as DNA, the CDR3 is TGTGCCAGCAGCCCACAGGGAGACGGAGGCTACACCTTC. Its protein product is CASSPQGDGGYTF.